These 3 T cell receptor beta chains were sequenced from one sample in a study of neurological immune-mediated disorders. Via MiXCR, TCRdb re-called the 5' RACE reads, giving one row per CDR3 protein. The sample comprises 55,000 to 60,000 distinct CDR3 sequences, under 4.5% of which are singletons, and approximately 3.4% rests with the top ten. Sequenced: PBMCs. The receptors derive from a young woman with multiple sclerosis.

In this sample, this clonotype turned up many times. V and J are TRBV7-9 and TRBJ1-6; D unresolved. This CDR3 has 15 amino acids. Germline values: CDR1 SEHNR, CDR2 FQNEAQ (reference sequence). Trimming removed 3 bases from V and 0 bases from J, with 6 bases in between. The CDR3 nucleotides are TGTGCCAGCAGCTTGGGTAGCTCCTATAATTCACCCCTCCACTTT. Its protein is CASSLGSSYNSPLHF.

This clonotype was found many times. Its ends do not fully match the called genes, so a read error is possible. The CDR3 here is CASTLIRDTGIYEQYF. CDR3 nucleotide sequence: TGCGCCAGCACCTTGATTCGGGACACCGGCATCTACGAGCAGTACTTC. The rearrangement uses TRBV5-1 and TRBJ2-7, with D tentatively TRBD1 (6 bases). CDR3 length: 16 amino acids. Germline loops: CDR1 SGHRS, CDR2 YFSETQ.

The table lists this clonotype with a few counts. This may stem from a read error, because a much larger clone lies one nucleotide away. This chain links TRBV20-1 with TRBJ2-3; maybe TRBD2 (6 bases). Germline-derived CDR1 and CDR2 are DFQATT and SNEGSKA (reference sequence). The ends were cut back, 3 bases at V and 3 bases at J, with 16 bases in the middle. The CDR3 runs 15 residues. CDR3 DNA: TGCAGTGCTAGTAATGCGGGAAAGTTTACAGATACGCAGTATTTT. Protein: CSASNAGKFTDTQYF.